The following is a T cell receptor (beta chain) sequence with its context. No cognate antigen has been identified for it. No base quality information exists; no much larger clone differs at one position. The cohort was made up of 500 to 850 healthy bone marrow donors. At the time of sampling, all cohort members were nominally healthy, though unrecorded immune exposures were likely present. The donor was CMV seronegative and belonged to the group of 352 seronegative cohort members. Each donor provided a peripheral blood sample, and peripheral blood mononuclear cells were used for TCR beta sequencing. The Qiagen DNeasy Blood Extraction Kit was used to extract genomic DNA from the blood cell samples. These data come from a study of cytomegalovirus exposure and HLA in healthy donors (dated by TCRdb to the late 2010s). Broadly, across the study: According to an earlier analysis of a few hundred of the donors, 200 million or so T cells yielded 100 million or so unique TCR beta sequences and around 300 Gb of sequence data. An early release that covered about 640 HLA-typed donors contained approximately 320 gigabases of sequencing data and some 87 million unique TCR sequences. Of the roughly 400 genotyped donors, approximately 81% were placed in the genetic ancestry cluster associated with self-reported Caucasian donors. The aim of the study was to test whether cataloging public T cell receptors could identify signatures of past pathogen exposure. Using immunosequencing, the study profiled T cell repertoires from 500 to 800 subjects and related those repertoires to cytomegalovirus serostatus. In addition to the first cohort of 666 subjects, a separate validation cohort of 100 to 150 different subjects was used. High-throughput TCR immunosequencing, statistical association of individual TCRs with disease status, and machine learning were combined to predict cytomegalovirus infection status. A later analysis re-analyzed previously published TCR beta repertoires from roughly 690 donors and added high-resolution HLA genotyping to study TCR occurrence patterns. Rather than using new phenotypic data, the later analysis identified candidate immune exposures from TCR beta sequences and from how often those sequences occurred across donors. In an earlier analysis of around 540 of the donors, high-throughput TCR beta sequencing was used to judge whether each TCR beta V gene segment behaved as functional or pseudogenic. Donor age, sex, ethnicity and CMV serostatus were collected together with the repertoire data. In a later genetic analysis, genome-wide SNP genotypes for about 55% of the 666 donors were used, and that subset was treated as a discovery cohort. All discovery cohort repertoires had been generated using a single sequencing platform. Class I and class II HLA loci were covered by the typing at four-digit resolution. Typing coverage varied by locus: roughly 620-630 donors for A, B, C, DRB1 and DQB1; more than 500 for DQA1; some 610 for DPA1; about 450 for DPB1. Four or five DR-DQ haplotypes were handled as single units for association and clustering, since linkage in the cohort was strong. Among roughly 400 genotyped donors of the cohort, an average of 235,054 unique TCR beta nucleotide sequences were sequenced per donor, around 18% of them non-productive.

The germline V gene encodes CDR1 GTSNPN and CDR2 SVGIG (reference sequence). V drops 4 bases and J drops 5 bases, leaving 8 bases in between. The CDR3 covers 11 residues, taking in both the cysteine and the phenylalanine. Solely the CDR3 DNA is kept, with 33 bases framed from the first base. Overall study results and their limits: Specific HLA alleles were associated with 15,000 to 20,000 TCR beta sequences at a false discovery rate of 0.05 in a later analysis. Immune exposure information for the cohort was limited to CMV serostatus. In an earlier analysis of 587 of the donors, most TCR beta V segments were observed in productive rearrangements about 87% or about 30% of the time, broadly matching IMGT annotations. Because the 87-base-pair reads could not distinguish some IMGT-functional V segments, including TRBV6-2 and TRBV6-3, those segments were excluded. Linkage disequilibrium might explain the correlated functional status among segregating V segments, but an unknown experimental factor could not be excluded. A later analysis found that HLA-associated TCR beta chains were more clonally expanded and had lower generation probabilities than equally common non-associated chains. A further reported finding was that TCR beta sequences accurately predicted the HLA-A and HLA-B alleles for most subjects in the first cohort. HLA typing was unavailable for some donors at each locus, so association tests used only the typed subset. Assigning TCR associations to individual alleles was difficult when HLA alleles, especially DR and DQ, strongly co-occurred. According to the authors, the approach could potentially be generalized to other disease states and immunological phenotypes. According to a later analysis, most CMV-associated TCR beta chains appeared to be HLA-restricted, and the HLA associations seemed to be driven largely by CMV exposure. In a later analysis, several top co-occurrence clusters were reported to appear linked to parvovirus B19, influenza, CMV and Epstein-Barr virus. In a later genetic analysis, fewer N-insertions in productive TCRs were reported among donors in an Asian-associated ancestry cluster than the approximately 630-donor mean. The classifier was reported to diagnose cytomegalovirus status with high specificity and sensitivity in both the original cohort and the validation cohort. A few of the identified cytomegalovirus-associated TCR beta chains were confirmed in vitro to be specific for cytomegalovirus antigens. Sequencing depth was assumed to be roughly uniform across donors in the presence/absence analyses, though that assumption may not hold. While some public TCRs were present in many individuals, most TCR sequences turned up only very rarely across donors. A cluster of highly shared sequence variants was judged likely to represent a technical artifact of the sequencing pipeline. The earlier analysis of about 600 of the donors excluded some 16 rarely observed V segments, including chromosome 9 orphons, because counts were too low. A later analysis found that TCR association rates varied across HLA loci, with DRB1 alleles showing the most associated TCRs and HLA-C alleles the fewest. A later genetic analysis associated a missense DCLRE1C variant with V-gene and J-gene trimming of TCR beta chains, and an independent cohort replicated the association. In the study, around 150 TCR beta chains were listed as associated with cytomegalovirus. Only TCR beta chains were sequenced in this cohort, and the absence of alpha or paired-chain data limited detectable features.

The method was the immunoSEQ multiplex PCR assay. For the multiplex PCR, a mixture combining 60 forward primers for TCR Vbeta segments and 13 reverse primers for TCR Jbeta segments was used. Amplification of the CDR3 region of rearranged TCR beta genes was performed with a multiplex PCR assay on genomic DNA. The Illumina HiSeq System was used to sequence the amplified TCR beta libraries as 87-base-pair reads. In the authors' own workflow: Across the roughly 670 repertoires, a later analysis counted 78 million or so unique TCR beta chains, 9 million to 14 million of which were shared by at least two donors. Raw reads were error-corrected and collapsed into unique sequences with a nearest-neighbor algorithm that merged closely related sequences to remove PCR and sequencing errors. To assign V, D and J gene segments, CDR3 sequences were aligned to IMGT reference sequences. For a sequence to be retained, at least a six-nucleotide match to both a V gene segment and a J gene segment was required. Rearrangements were classified as productive when the CDR3 lacked stop codons and remained in frame with V and J, and all other rearrangements were classified as non-productive. CDR3 was defined according to IMGT convention as the region running from the second conserved V-encoded cysteine to the conserved J-encoded phenylalanine. Sequences without an unambiguous match to a single V gene segment were excluded from the earlier analysis of approximately 560 of the donors. In an earlier analysis of roughly 600 of the donors, a V segment was called functional when productive rearrangements were above 56.7%, and segregating when the standard deviation between donors exceeded 5%. To diagnose cytomegalovirus status from the catalog of TCR beta chain sequences, a statistical classification framework was built. In a later analysis, TCR nucleotide sequences were compared against IMGT/GENE-DB human TR gene sequences so that V and J genes could be assigned. The TCRdist pipeline was used in a later analysis to assign CDR3 sequences and most-parsimonious VDJ recombination scenarios. In a later analysis, every TCR beta chain was defined by the combination of its CDR3 amino acid sequence and its V-gene family, and reads without a unique V-gene family were dropped. In a later analysis, a few hundred highly shared, low-generation-probability nucleotide sequences were removed to address suspected cross-contamination and a sequencing artifact. A later analysis calculated a clonal expansion index for each public chain from normalized within-repertoire ranks of inferred template counts. Generation probabilities in a later analysis came from a VDJ recombination model fitted to out-of-frame rearrangements, and those results were checked against IGoR. A later analysis scored TCR-TCR, TCR-HLA and TCR-CMV co-occurrence with hypergeometric tests, applying a repertoire-size bias correction to TCR pairs. False discovery rates were estimated in a later analysis by permuting HLA or CMV assignments 20 times. A later analysis grouped co-occurring TCRs with DBSCAN, adding TCRdist sequence similarity when clustering within HLA-allele-positive subsets. Repertoires with fewer than 30,000 or more than 120,000 public chains were left out of co-occurrence clustering, as were about 5 repertoires with anomalous nucleotide sharing. TCRdb took over this immuneACCESS table, retaining in-frame rearrangements with V and J assigned. Such tables are incomplete; in checked studies, under half of the missing clones stem from an unresolved V gene, and the remainder is unexplained. V, J and clone size are taken as reported in that table, and D and trimming were inferred from the DNA itself. The table for this sample lists about 230,000 clones; roughly 81% of them were counted only once. The ten largest clonotypes hold around 0.22% of the sample.

This sequence was found in a girl aged 2-10 years in good health and CMV-seronegative. Recombination connected TRBV30 to TRBJ1-2, with the D gene not clear enough to name. Sequenced: PBMCs. The CDR3 is CAWNREYGYTF. The nucleotide sequence reads as follows: TGTGCCTGGAATCGGGAGTATGGCTACACCTTC.